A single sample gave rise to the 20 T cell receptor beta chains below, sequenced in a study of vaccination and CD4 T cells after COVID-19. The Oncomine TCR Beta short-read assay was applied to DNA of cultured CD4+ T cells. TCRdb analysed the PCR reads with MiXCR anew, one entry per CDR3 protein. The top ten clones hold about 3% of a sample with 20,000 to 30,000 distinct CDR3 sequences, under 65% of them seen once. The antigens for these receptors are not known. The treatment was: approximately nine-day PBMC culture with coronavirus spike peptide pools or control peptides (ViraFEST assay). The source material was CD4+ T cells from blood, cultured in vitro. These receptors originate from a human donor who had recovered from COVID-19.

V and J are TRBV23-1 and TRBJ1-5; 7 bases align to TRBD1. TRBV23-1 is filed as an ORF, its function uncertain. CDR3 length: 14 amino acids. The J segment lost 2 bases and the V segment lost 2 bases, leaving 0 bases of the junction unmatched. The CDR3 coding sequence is TGCGCCAGCAGTCAAGACAGGGGCAATCAGCCCCAGCATTTT. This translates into CASSQDRGNQPQHF.

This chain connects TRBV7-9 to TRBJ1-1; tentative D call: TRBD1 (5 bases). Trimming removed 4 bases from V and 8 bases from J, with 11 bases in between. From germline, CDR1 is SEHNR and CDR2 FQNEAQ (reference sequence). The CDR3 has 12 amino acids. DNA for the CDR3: TGTGCCAGCAGCTCCGGGAGGGGCGAAGCTTTCTTT. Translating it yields CASSSGRGEAFF. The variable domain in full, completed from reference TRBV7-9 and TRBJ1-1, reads DTGVSQNPRHKITKRGQNVTFRCDPISEHNRLYWYRQTLGQGPEFLTYFQNEAQLEKSRLLSDRFSAERPKGSFSTLEIQRTEQGDSAMYLCASSSGRGEAFFGQGTRLTVV.

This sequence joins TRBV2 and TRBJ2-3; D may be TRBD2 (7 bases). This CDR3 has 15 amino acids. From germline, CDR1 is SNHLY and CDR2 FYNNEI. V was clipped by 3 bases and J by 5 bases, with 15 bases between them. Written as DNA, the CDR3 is TGTGCCAGCAGTGAGGGGGGGCTTACGGTAGATACGCAGTATTTT. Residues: CASSEGGLTVDTQYF.

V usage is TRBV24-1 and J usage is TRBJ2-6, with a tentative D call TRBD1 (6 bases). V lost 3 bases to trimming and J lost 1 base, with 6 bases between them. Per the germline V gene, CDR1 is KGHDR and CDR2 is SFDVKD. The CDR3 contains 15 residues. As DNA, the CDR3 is TGTGCCACCAGTGATACAGGGTCTGGGGCCAACGTCCTGACTTTC. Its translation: CATSDTGSGANVLTF.

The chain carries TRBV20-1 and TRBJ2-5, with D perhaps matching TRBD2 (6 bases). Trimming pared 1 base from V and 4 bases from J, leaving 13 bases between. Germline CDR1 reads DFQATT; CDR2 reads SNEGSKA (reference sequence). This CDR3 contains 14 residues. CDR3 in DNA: TGCAGTGCTAGAGTTGGGGAAGCGGGAGAGACCCAGTACTTC. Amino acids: CSARVGEAGETQYF.

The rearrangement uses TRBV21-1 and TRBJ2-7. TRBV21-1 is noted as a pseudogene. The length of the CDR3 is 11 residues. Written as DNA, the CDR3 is TGTGCCAGCAGCAATACGTGGGAGCAGTACTTC. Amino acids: CASSNTWEQYF.

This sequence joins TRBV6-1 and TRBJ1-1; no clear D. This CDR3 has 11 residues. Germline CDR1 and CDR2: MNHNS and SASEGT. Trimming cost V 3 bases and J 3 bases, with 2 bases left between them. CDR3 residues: CASSEYTEAFF. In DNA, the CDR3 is TGTGCCAGCAGTGAGTACACTGAAGCTTTCTTT.

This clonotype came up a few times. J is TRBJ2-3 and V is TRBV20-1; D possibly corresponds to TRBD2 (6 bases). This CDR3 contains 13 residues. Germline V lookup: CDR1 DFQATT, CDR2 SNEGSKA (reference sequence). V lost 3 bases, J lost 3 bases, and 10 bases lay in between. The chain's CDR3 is CSASGGFTDTQYF. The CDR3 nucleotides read TGCAGTGCTAGCGGGGGTTTTACAGATACGCAGTATTTT.

The CDR3 region has the DNA TGTGCCAGCAGCTTGGGGACAGAGAACACTGAAGCTTTCTTT. This sequence encodes CASSLGTENTEAFF. This rearrangement joins TRBV7-9 to TRBJ1-1; TRBD1 matches 7 bases. V trimming: 3 bases; J trimming: 1 base; junction bases outside the gene matches: 2. The CDR3 consists of 14 residues. CDR1 and CDR2 (germline): SEHNR, FQNEAQ (reference sequence).

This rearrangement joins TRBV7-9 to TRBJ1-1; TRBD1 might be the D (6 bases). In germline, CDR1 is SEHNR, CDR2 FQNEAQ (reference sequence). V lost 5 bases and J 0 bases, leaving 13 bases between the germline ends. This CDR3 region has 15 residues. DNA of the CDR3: TGTGCCAGCAGCCCCAGGACAGCGTTGAACACTGAAGCTTTCTTT. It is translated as CASSPRTALNTEAFF.

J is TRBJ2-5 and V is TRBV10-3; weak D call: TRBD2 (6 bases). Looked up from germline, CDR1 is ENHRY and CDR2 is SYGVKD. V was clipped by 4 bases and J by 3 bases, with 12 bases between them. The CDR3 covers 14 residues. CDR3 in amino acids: CAISGMGGKETQYF. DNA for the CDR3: TGTGCCATCAGTGGGATGGGGGGAAAAGAGACCCAGTACTTC.

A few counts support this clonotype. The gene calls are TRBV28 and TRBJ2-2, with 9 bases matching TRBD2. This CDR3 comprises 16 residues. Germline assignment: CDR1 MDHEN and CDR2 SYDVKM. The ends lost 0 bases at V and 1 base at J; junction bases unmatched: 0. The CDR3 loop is CASSLWTSGNTGELFF. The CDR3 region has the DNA TGTGCCAGCAGTTTATGGACTAGCGGGAACACCGGGGAGCTGTTTTTT.

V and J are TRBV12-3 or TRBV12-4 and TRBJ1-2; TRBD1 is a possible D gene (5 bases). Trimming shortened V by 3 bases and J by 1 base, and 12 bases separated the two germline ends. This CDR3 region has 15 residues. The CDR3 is CASSLAGRDNYGYTF. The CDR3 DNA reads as TGTGCCAGCAGTTTGGCAGGGAGAGATAACTATGGCTACACCTTC.

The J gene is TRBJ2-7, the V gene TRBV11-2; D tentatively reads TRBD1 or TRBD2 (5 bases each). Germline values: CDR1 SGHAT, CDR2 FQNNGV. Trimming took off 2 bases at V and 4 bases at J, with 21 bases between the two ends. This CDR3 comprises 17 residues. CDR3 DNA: TGTGCCAGCAGCTTACTGGGGACCCCCTCGGAGAGGTACGAGCAGTACTTC. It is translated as CASSLLGTPSERYEQYF.

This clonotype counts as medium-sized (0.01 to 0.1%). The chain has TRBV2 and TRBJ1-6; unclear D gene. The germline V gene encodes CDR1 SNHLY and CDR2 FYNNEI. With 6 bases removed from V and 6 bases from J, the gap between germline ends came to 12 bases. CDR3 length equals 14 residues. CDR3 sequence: CASSGRNGNSPLHF. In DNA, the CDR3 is TGTGCCAGCAGCGGGAGAAACGGTAATTCACCCCTCCACTTT.

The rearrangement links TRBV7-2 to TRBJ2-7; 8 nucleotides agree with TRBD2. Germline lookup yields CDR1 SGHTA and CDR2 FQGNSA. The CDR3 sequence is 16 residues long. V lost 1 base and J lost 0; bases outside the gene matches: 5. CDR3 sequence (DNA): TGTGCCAGCAGCTTAGAACCACTAGCGGCCTCCTACGAGCAGTACTTC. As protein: CASSLEPLAASYEQYF.

CDR3 amino acids: CATGTSGGDTQYF. The DNA for the CDR3 is TGTGCCACCGGGACTAGCGGGGGAGATACGCAGTATTTT. This chain joins TRBV11-3 and TRBJ2-3, with 14 bases lining up with TRBD2. The V and J ends lost 10 bases and 5 bases, in that order; junction bases with no gene match: 2. The germline V gene has CDR1 SGHNT and CDR2 YENEEA. CDR3 length equals 13 residues.

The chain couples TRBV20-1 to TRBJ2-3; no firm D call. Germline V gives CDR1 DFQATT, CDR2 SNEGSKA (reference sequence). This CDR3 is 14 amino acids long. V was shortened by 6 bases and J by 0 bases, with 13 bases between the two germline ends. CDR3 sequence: CSATPGTSTDTQYF. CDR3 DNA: TGCAGTGCAACCCCCGGAACTAGCACAGATACGCAGTATTTT.

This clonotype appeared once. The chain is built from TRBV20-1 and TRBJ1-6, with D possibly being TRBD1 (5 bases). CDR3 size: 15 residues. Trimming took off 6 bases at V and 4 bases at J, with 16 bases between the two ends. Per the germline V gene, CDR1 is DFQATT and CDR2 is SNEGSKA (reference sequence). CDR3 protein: CSALVPGPYNSPLHF. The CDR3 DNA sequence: TGCAGTGCCTTGGTGCCGGGACCATATAATTCACCCCTCCACTTT.

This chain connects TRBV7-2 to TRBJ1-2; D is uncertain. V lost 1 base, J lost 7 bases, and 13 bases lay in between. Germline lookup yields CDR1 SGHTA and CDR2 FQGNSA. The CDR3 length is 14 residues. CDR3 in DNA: TGTGCCAGCAGCTTAGATCGGGCCCCGGGTGGCTACACCTTC. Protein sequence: CASSLDRAPGGYTF.